The subject of this entry is one T cell receptor beta chain. Its antigen remains unidentified. Assay used: immunoSEQ multiplex PCR; TCRdb lists only in-frame clones, some missing. In the table there are about 130,000 clones, 75% to 90% of which are singletons. The donors were part of the validation cohort, which consisted of some 120 subjects and was separate from the first cohort of 666 subjects. The CDR3 sequence is 17 residues long. Losses at the gene ends were 0 bases for V and 0 bases for J; bases not matched to a gene: 7. Germline V gene data show CDR1 as KGHSH and CDR2 as LQKENI. This sample is drawn from a study of cytomegalovirus exposure and HLA in healthy donors. Study findings and constraints: Among TCR beta chains, those listed as cytomegalovirus-associated numbered around 180. Reportedly, cytomegalovirus status was diagnosed with high sensitivity and specificity. Most TCR sequences showed up rarely, but some public TCRs showed up in many donors.

The sample consisted of PBMCs. J is TRBJ2-7 and V is TRBV18, with 8 bases identical to TRBD2. The TCR was taken from a woman aged 18-30 years in good health and CMV-seropositive. The CDR3 here is CASSPPGGGRSSYEQYF. The CDR3 DNA follows: TGTGCCAGCTCACCACCGGGGGGCGGGAGGAGCTCCTACGAGCAGTACTTC.